This TCR beta chain was observed in a study of OX40 agonist ivuxolimab in advanced cancers. As for the study in general: Mean age approximately 59 years, range roughly 20 to 85; 82.7% male.

This clone occurred once. Trimming left V 5 bases short and J 0 bases short, with 2 bases between. This CDR3 is 12 amino acids long. Germline V lookup: CDR1 MNHEY, CDR2 SMNVEV (reference sequence). The data were produced by immunoSEQ multiplex PCR, yet TCRdb's version contains in-frame clones alone and is incomplete. The table has about 46,000 clones, around 91% seen once. Sequencing was performed on CD4+ or CD8+ T cells sorted from blood, taken in a trial of the OX40 agonist ivuxolimab. V and J are TRBV27 and TRBJ2-1; unclear D gene. The TCR originated in an adult with an advanced solid tumor such as melanoma, head and neck, liver or kidney cancer. The CDR3 DNA follows: TGTGCCAGCAGTCGCTCCTACAATGAGCAGTTCTTC. The encoded protein is CASSRSYNEQFF.